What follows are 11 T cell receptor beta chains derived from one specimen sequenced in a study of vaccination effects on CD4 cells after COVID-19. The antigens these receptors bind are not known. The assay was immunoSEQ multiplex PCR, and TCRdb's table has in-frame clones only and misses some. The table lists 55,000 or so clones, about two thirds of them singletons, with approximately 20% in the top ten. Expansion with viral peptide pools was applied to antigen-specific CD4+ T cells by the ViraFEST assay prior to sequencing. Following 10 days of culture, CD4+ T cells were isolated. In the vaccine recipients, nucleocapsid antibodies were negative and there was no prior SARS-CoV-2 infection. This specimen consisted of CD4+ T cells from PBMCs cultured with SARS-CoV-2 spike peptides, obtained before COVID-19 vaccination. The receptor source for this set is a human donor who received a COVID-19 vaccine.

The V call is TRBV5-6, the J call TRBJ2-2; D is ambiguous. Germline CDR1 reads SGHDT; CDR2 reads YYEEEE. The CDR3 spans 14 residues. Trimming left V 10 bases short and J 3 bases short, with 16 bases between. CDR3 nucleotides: TGTGCCTCGTCCCCAGGATGGGACACCGGGGAGCTGTTTTTT. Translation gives CASSPGWDTGELFF. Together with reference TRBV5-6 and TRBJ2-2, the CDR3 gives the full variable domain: DAGVTQSPTHLIKTRGQQVTLRCSPKSGHDTVSWYQQALGQGPQFIFQYYEEEERQRGNFPDRFSGHQFPNYSSELNVNALLLGDSALYLCASSPGWDTGELFFGEGSRLTVL.

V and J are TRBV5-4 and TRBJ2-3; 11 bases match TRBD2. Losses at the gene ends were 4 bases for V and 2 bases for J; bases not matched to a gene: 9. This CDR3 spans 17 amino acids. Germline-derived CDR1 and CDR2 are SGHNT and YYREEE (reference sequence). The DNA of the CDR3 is TGTGCCAGCAGCCTGGGACTAGCGGCCCACTACACAGATACGCAGTATTTT. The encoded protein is CASSLGLAAHYTDTQYF.

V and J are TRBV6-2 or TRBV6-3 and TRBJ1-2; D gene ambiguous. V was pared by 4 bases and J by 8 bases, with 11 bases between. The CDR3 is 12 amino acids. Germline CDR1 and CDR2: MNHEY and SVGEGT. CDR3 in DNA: TGTGCCAGCAGTTCGGCCGGAGGAGGCTACACCTTC. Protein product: CASSSAGGGYTF.

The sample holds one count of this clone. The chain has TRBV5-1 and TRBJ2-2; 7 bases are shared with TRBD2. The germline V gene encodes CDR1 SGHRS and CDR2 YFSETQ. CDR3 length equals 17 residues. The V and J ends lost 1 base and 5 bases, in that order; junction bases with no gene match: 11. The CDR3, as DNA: TGCGCCAGCAGCTTGTCCCCAGGGAGGGTAGAGACCGGGGAGCTGTTTTTT. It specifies CASSLSPGRVETGELFF.

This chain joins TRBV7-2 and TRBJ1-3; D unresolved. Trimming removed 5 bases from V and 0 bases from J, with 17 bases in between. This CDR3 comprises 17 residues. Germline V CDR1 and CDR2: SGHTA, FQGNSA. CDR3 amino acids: CASSLRAIGSSGNTIYF. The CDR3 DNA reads TGTGCCAGCAGCCTACGGGCCATTGGGTCCTCTGGAAACACCATATATTTT.

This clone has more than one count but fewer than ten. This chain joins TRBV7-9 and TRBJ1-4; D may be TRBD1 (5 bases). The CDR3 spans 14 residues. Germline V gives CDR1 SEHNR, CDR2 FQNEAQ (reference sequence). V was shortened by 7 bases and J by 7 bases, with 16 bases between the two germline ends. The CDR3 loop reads CASMPRDYVEKLFF. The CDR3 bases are TGTGCCAGCATGCCTCGGGACTACGTTGAAAAACTGTTTTTT.

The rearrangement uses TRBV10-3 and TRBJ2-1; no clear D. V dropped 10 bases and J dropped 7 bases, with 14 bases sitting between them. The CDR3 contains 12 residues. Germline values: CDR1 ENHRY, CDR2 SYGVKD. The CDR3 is CANRNPPNEQFF. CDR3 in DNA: TGTGCCAACCGGAATCCACCTAATGAGCAGTTCTTC.

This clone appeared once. The CDR3 loop reads CASSFGTNAEAFF. The CDR3 DNA sequence: TGTGCCAGCAGTTTCGGGACAAACGCTGAAGCTTTCTTT. This rearrangement joins TRBV12-3 or TRBV12-4 to TRBJ1-1; a possible D gene is TRBD1 (6 bases). Trimming stripped 3 bases from V and 6 bases from J, with 11 bases between. The CDR3 contains 13 residues.

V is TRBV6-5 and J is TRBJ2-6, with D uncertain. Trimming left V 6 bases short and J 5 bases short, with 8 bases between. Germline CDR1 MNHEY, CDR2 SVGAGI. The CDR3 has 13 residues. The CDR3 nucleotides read TGTGCCAGCAGCCAAGGAAGGGCCAACGTCCTGACTTTC. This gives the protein CASSQGRANVLTF.

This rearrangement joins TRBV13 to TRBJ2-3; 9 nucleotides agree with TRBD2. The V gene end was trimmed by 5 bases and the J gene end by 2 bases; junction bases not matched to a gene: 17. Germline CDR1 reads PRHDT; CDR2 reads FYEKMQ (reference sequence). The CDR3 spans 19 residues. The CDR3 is CASSPSPIPLAGSTDTQYF. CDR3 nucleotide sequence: TGTGCCAGCAGCCCATCCCCAATACCTCTAGCGGGATCCACAGATACGCAGTATTTT.

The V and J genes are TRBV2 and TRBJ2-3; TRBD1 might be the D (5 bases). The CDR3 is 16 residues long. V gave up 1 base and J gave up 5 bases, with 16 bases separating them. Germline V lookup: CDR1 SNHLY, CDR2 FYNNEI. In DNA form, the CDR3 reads TGTGCCAGCAGTGAAGGCCGCCTAGGGGCGCAAGATACGCAGTATTTT. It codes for CASSEGRLGAQDTQYF.